This TCR beta chain was observed in a study of Graves' ophthalmopathy and Graves' hyperthyroidism. Across the whole study: Pretreatment peripheral blood was obtained at initial diagnosis. Study observations and caveats: Also, most clonotypes expanded in the thyroid above 0.001 frequency appeared in blood.

CDR3 length equals 15 residues. Losses at the gene ends were 7 bases for V and 6 bases for J; bases not matched to a gene: 13. Germline CDR1 is MDHEN and CDR2 is SYDVKM. This clonotype has more than one count but fewer than ten. Antigen unknown. A much larger clone sits a single nucleotide away, making a read error possible. Ophthalmopathy donors showed moderate-to-severe activity, CAS ≥3, NOSPECS ≥4 and a duration under 3 months. The PBMCs were taken from around 10 ml of fresh peripheral blood. RNA transcripts yielded amplified TCR beta CDR3 regions. Scientists carried out first-round RT-PCR using HTBI primers and then a second-round multiplex PCR. TCRdb fed the multiplex PCR reads into MiXCR, producing one record per CDR3 protein. The table records hundreds of thousands of distinct CDR3 sequences, under 15% of them present only once.

The sequence was collected from a woman aged 25 to 45 with Graves' ophthalmopathy. This chain links TRBV28 with TRBJ1-1; 8 bases are a match to TRBD1. Material for sequencing was blood. This CDR3 is CASTLGTGPLAEAFF. CDR3 in DNA: TGTGCCAGCACCTTAGGGACAGGACCCCTTGCTGAAGCTTTCTTT.